This T cell receptor beta chain is drawn from a study of blood T cell repertoires in COVID-19. About the research overall: In each case, the material was cDNA or gDNA derived from T cells, B-cell-depleted T cells, or PBMCs.

In the authors' workflow: How many nucleated cells were present was estimated from reference gene primer amplification. TCRdb's copy holds only in-frame clones and misses some; the assay was immunoSEQ multiplex PCR. V and J calls and clone size are copied from that table; D and trimming were computed from the DNA. The data show under 550,000 clones, around nine tenths seen once. A Seattle source enrolled patients during active infection and followed them longitudinally. The receptor was isolated from a man between 18 and 35 years old with COVID-19, enrolled during active disease. The specimen was peripheral blood.

CDR3 region: CASRDGDFTYEQYF. The CDR3 DNA follows: TGTGCCAGCAGGGATGGGGACTTCACCTACGAGCAGTACTTC. The genes are TRBV5-4 and TRBJ2-7; D might be TRBD2 (6 bases). CDR1 is SGHNT, CDR2 YYREEE, per germline (reference sequence). Trimming took 5 bases from V and 2 from J, leaving 14 bases between them. This CDR3 has 14 amino acids. The whole variable domain, remainder taken from reference TRBV5-4 and TRBJ2-7, is ETGVTQSPTHLIKTRGQQVTLRCSSQSGHNTVSWYQQALGQGPQFIFQYYREEENGRGNFPPRFSGLQFPNYSSELNVNALELDDSALYLCASRDGDFTYEQYFGPGTRLTVT.